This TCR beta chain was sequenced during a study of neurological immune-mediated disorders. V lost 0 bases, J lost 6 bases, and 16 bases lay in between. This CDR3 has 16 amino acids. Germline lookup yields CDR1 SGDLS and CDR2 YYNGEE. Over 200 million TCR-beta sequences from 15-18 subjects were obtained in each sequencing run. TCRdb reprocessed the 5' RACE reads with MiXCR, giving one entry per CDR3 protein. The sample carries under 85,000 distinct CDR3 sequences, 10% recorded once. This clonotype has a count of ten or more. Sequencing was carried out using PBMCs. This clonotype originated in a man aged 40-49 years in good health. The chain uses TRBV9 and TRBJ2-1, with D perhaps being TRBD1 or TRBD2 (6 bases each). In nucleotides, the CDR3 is TGTGCCAGCAGCGTAGCTCCCCCGGGGGCGCCCAATGAGCAGTTCTTC. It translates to CASSVAPPGAPNEQFF.